Shown below are 31 T cell receptor beta chains from a single sample sequenced in a study of blood T cell repertoires in COVID-19. Assay: immunoSEQ multiplex PCR; the TCRdb copy retains only in-frame clones and omits some. The sample has approximately 250,000 clones, 75% to 90% seen once; the top ten hold about 4%. Sample: PBMCs or T cells enriched from blood (not recorded which). These receptors originate from a woman aged 25 to 39 with acute COVID-19.

This clone was seen only once. V gene TRBV10-3 combines with J gene TRBJ2-5; 12 positions agree with TRBD2. The J segment lost 1 base and the V segment lost 4 bases, leaving 4 bases of the junction unmatched. The CDR3 sequence is 16 residues long. Germline values: CDR1 ENHRY, CDR2 SYGVKD. CDR3 sequence (DNA): TGTGCCATCAGTGCAAGACTAGCGGGAGCCCAAGAGACCCAGTACTTC. It codes for CAISARLAGAQETQYF.

The V and J genes are TRBV19 and TRBJ1-5; TRBD1 is a possible D gene (5 bases). The CDR3 spans 14 residues. V lost 10 bases, J lost 4 bases, and 17 bases lay in between. The germline V gene encodes CDR1 LNHDA and CDR2 SQIVND (reference sequence). In DNA, the CDR3 is TGTGCCACCCAGGAAGGCAGGGTAAATCAGCCCCAGCATTTT. Translating gives CATQEGRVNQPQHF.

The chain employs TRBV25-1 and TRBJ1-4; D is uncertain. Germline assignment: CDR1 MGHDK and CDR2 SYGVNS. Trimming pared 6 bases from V and 5 bases from J, leaving 13 bases between. The CDR3 spans 14 residues. The CDR3 region is CASSETRRNEKLFF. CDR3 bases: TGTGCCAGCAGCGAAACCCGCAGGAATGAAAAACTGTTTTTT.

The gene calls are TRBV9 and TRBJ2-1, with D perhaps matching TRBD2 (6 bases). Germline V lookup: CDR1 SGDLS, CDR2 YYNGEE. The CDR3 covers 14 residues. V was clipped by 3 bases and J by 8 bases, with 15 bases between them. In DNA, the CDR3 is TGTGCCAGCAGCGCAGGACTATCTACCGATGAGCAGTTCTTC. Protein product: CASSAGLSTDEQFF.

The CDR3 DNA sequence: TGTGCCAGCTCACCACCGGACGGGGGAAACACTGAAGCTTTCTTT. It specifies CASSPPDGGNTEAFF. The gene calls are TRBV18 and TRBJ1-1; a weak D match, TRBD1 (5 bases). Germline V gives CDR1 KGHSH, CDR2 LQKENI. This CDR3 region has 15 residues. V lost 0 bases to trimming and J lost 2 bases, with 10 bases between them. The full variable domain, its missing parts supplied by reference TRBV18 and TRBJ1-1, is NAGVMQNPRHLVRRRGQEARLRCSPMKGHSHVYWYRQLPEEGLKFMVYLQKENIIDESGMPKERFSAEFPKEGPSILRIQQVVRGDSAAYFCASSPPDGGNTEAFFGQGTRLTVV.

The V call is TRBV19, the J call TRBJ2-2, with a possible D match to TRBD2 (5 bases). Trimming took off 4 bases at V and 3 bases at J, with 12 bases between the two ends. The CDR3 length is 15 residues. From germline, CDR1 is LNHDA and CDR2 SQIVND (reference sequence). Here the CDR3 reads CASSTGSSDTGELFF. The CDR3 DNA reads TGTGCCAGTAGTACCGGCAGTAGCGACACCGGGGAGCTGTTTTTT.

The rearrangement joins TRBV24-1 to TRBJ2-7; 11 positions agree with TRBD2. This CDR3 region has 17 residues. Germline CDR1 is KGHDR and CDR2 is SFDVKD. With 4 bases clipped from V and 4 bases from J, the junction kept 11 bases outside the gene matches. DNA for the CDR3: TGTGCCACCAGTGACGGGGGGAAGACTAGCGGGGAATACGAGCAGTACTTC. Translated: CATSDGGKTSGEYEQYF.

V is TRBV6-5 and J is TRBJ2-3, with TRBD1 matching 7 bases. CDR3 size: 15 residues. V lost 5 bases and J lost 6; bases outside the gene matches: 11. Germline CDR1 MNHEY, CDR2 SVGAGI. In DNA, the CDR3 is TGTGCCAGCAGTCCTCCCGGGACAGTAAGGGATACGCAGTATTTT. Encoded protein: CASSPPGTVRDTQYF.

The V gene is TRBV6-5, the J gene TRBJ1-2, with D possibly matching TRBD1 (6 bases). CDR3 length: 15 amino acids. Trimming pared 6 bases from V and 2 bases from J, leaving 16 bases between. Germline assignment: CDR1 MNHEY and CDR2 SVGAGI. This chain's CDR3 is CASRNGQSRNYGYTF. The CDR3 DNA is TGTGCCAGCAGAAACGGACAGAGTCGCAACTATGGCTACACCTTC.

The chain couples TRBV6-5 to TRBJ2-1, with 8 bases aligning to TRBD1. V lost 7 bases, J lost 8 bases, and 1 base stayed unmatched. In germline, CDR1 is MNHEY, CDR2 SVGAGI. This CDR3 has 11 residues. CDR3 coding DNA: TGTGCCAGCACGACAGGGGATGAGCAGTTCTTC. As protein: CASTTGDEQFF.

This chain connects TRBV27 to TRBJ2-1; maybe TRBD1 (5 bases). Germline V CDR1 and CDR2: MNHEY, SMNVEV (reference sequence). This CDR3 contains 14 residues. Trimming removed 7 bases at V and 4 bases at J, with 14 bases between. The CDR3 loop reads CASKAPGYYNEQFF. The DNA for the CDR3 is TGTGCCAGCAAGGCTCCAGGGTATTACAATGAGCAGTTCTTC.

The rearrangement links TRBV6-4 to TRBJ1-2; 8 nucleotides match TRBD1. Trimming at V came to 2 bases and at J to 8 bases, leaving 7 bases not matched to a gene. CDR3 size: 14 residues. Germline V gene data show CDR1 as MRHNA and CDR2 as SNTAGT. CDR3 in DNA: TGTGCCAGCAGTGACCCAGGACAGGGAACGGGCTACACCTTC. Amino acid sequence: CASSDPGQGTGYTF.

The CDR3: CASSQDSTSGNEQFF. The CDR3 DNA follows: TGTGCCAGCAGCCAAGATTCCACTAGCGGGAATGAGCAGTTCTTC. The chain combines TRBV3-1 (or the pseudogene TRBV3-2) with TRBJ2-1; TRBD2 matches at 9 bases. This CDR3 has 15 residues. Germline V gene data show CDR1 as LGHDT and CDR2 as YNNKEL (reference sequence). V lost 0 bases, J lost 7 bases, and 4 bases stayed unmatched.

The chain is built from TRBV7-3 and TRBJ2-2, with 7 bases fitting TRBD1. Trimming took 0 bases from V and 0 from J; bases not matched to a gene: 4. The germline CDR1 and CDR2 sequences are SGHTA and FQGTGA. This CDR3 has 17 amino acids. CDR3 DNA: TGTGCCAGCAGCTTAACCGGGACAGACGCGAACACCGGGGAGCTGTTTTTT. Protein sequence: CASSLTGTDANTGELFF.

V usage is TRBV7-2 and J usage is TRBJ2-7; 8 nucleotides match TRBD1. CDR1 and CDR2 from the germline V gene are SGHTA and FQGNSA. CDR3 size: 15 residues. V lost 5 bases to trimming and J lost 5 bases; unmatched junction nucleotides: 11. This chain's CDR3 is CASSPFMTGADEQYF. CDR3 nucleotide sequence: TGTGCCAGCAGCCCCTTTATGACAGGGGCGGACGAGCAGTACTTC.

Concerning this clone: Relative to the germline gene, one junction end is altered; a read error may explain this. This chain joins TRBV11-2 and TRBJ2-3; 14 bases are a match to TRBD2. The germline gives CDR1 SGHAT, CDR2 FQNNGV. The CDR3 sequence is 16 residues long. The CDR3 protein is CASSPQIGTSGSRTPF. The CDR3 DNA follows: TGTGCCAGCAGCCCCCAGATTGGGACTAGCGGGAGTCGGACTCCTTTT.

V gene TRBV19 combines with J gene TRBJ1-2; D is unresolved. The length of the CDR3 is 17 residues. Trimming cost V 3 bases and J 4 bases, with 21 bases left between them. CDR1 and CDR2 from the germline V gene are LNHDA and SQIVND (reference sequence). DNA of the CDR3: TGTGCCAGTAGTATTAAGAACAGCCTAGCCCCGACCTATGGCTACACCTTC. Its translation: CASSIKNSLAPTYGYTF.

This clone appeared a single time. The chain uses TRBV30 and TRBJ2-2, with 15 bases aligning to TRBD2. Per the germline V gene, CDR1 is GTSNPN and CDR2 is SVGIG (reference sequence). Losses at the gene ends were 1 base for V and 7 bases for J; bases not matched to a gene: 7. The CDR3 is 17 amino acids. The CDR3 protein is CAWSARTSGRGFGELFF. In nucleotides, the CDR3 is TGTGCCTGGAGTGCCAGGACTAGCGGGAGGGGATTCGGGGAGCTGTTTTTT.

The chain recombines TRBV18 with TRBJ2-7; D gene uncertain. This CDR3 spans 12 amino acids. The V and J ends lost 3 bases and 6 bases respectively, with 9 bases between them. Germline V gene lookup returns CDR1 KGHSH and CDR2 LQKENI. This chain's CDR3 is CASSPRAFEQYF. The CDR3 nucleotides are TGTGCCAGCTCACCTCGCGCCTTCGAGCAGTACTTC.

The chain links TRBV19 to TRBJ2-7; the match to TRBD1 covers 11 bases. The germline gives CDR1 LNHDA, CDR2 SQIVND (reference sequence). The CDR3 spans 14 residues. V shed 8 bases, J shed 2 bases, and the junction held 5 bases outside the gene matches. CDR3 protein: CASAPGQGAYEQYF. As DNA, the CDR3 is TGTGCCAGTGCTCCGGGACAGGGGGCCTACGAGCAGTACTTC.

This clone was recorded only once. This chain connects TRBV6-1 to TRBJ2-7, with 7 positions matching TRBD1. J lost 1 base, V lost 1 base, and 1 base had no gene match. There are 14 residues in the CDR3. Germline V gene data show CDR1 as MNHNS and CDR2 as SASEGT. The DNA of the CDR3 is TGTGCCAGCAGTGAAGACAGGGGATCCTACGAGCAGTACTTC. It specifies CASSEDRGSYEQYF.

This clone was detected once. The rearrangement joins TRBV7-9 to TRBJ1-1, with TRBD1 identical over 12 bases. With 3 bases clipped from V and 4 bases from J, the junction kept 12 bases outside the gene matches. CDR1 is SEHNR, CDR2 FQNEAQ, per germline (reference sequence). This CDR3 region has 18 residues. CDR3 protein: CASSFRFRDRGLGTEAFF. CDR3 coding DNA: TGTGCCAGCAGCTTCCGATTCCGGGACAGGGGGCTTGGCACTGAAGCTTTCTTT. Full variable domain (missing parts from reference TRBV7-9 and TRBJ1-1): DTGVSQNPRHKITKRGQNVTFRCDPISEHNRLYWYRQTLGQGPEFLTYFQNEAQLEKSRLLSDRFSAERPKGSFSTLEIQRTEQGDSAMYLCASSFRFRDRGLGTEAFFGQGTRLTVV.

J is TRBJ2-4 and V is TRBV30, with D unclear. Germline V CDR1 and CDR2: GTSNPN, SVGIG (reference sequence). V lost 0 bases and J 1 base, leaving 13 bases between the germline ends. This CDR3 is 16 amino acids long. The CDR3 sequence is CAWSVHGQAAKNIQYF. CDR3 DNA sequence: TGTGCCTGGAGTGTACACGGTCAGGCGGCCAAAAACATTCAGTACTTC.

This chain joins TRBV18 and TRBJ2-7; D might be TRBD1 (6 bases). V lost 3 bases and J lost 5, with 11 bases in between. Germline V CDR1 and CDR2: KGHSH, LQKENI. The length of the CDR3 is 13 residues. CDR3 DNA: TGTGCCAGCTCACCCGACAGGACCCACGAGCAGTACTTC. Its translation is CASSPDRTHEQYF.

The V call is TRBV11-1, the J call TRBJ2-6; D may be TRBD2 (6 bases). Germline CDR1 and CDR2: SGHAT and FQDESV (reference sequence). CDR3 length: 15 amino acids. Trimming stripped 5 bases from V and 0 bases from J, with 8 bases between. The CDR3 loop reads CASSAGYSGANVLTF. The CDR3 bases are TGTGCCAGCAGCGCGGGGTACTCTGGGGCCAACGTCCTGACTTTC.

The rearrangement joins TRBV6-5 to TRBJ1-2; a possible D gene is TRBD1 (5 bases). Trimming stripped 5 bases from V and 6 bases from J, with 13 bases between. The CDR3 contains 13 residues. The germline gives CDR1 MNHEY, CDR2 SVGAGI. CDR3 residues: CASSPTGTNGYTF. CDR3 DNA: TGTGCCAGCAGTCCAACCGGGACTAATGGCTACACCTTC.

This rearrangement joins TRBV28 to TRBJ1-4, with TRBD1 identical over 10 bases. V lost 5 bases, J lost 0 bases, and 6 bases stayed unmatched. From germline, CDR1 is MDHEN and CDR2 SYDVKM. This CDR3 region has 17 residues. The CDR3 DNA is TGTGCCAGCAGTCCGACAGGGGGCGCAGCAACTAATGAAAAACTGTTTTTT. Translated, it gives CASSPTGGAATNEKLFF. Combining the CDR3 with reference TRBV28 and TRBJ1-4 gives the whole variable domain DVKVTQSSRYLVKRTGEKVFLECVQDMDHENMFWYRQDPGLGLRLIYFSYDVKMKEKGDIPEGYSVSREKKERFSLILESASTNQTSMYLCASSPTGGAATNEKLFFGSGTQLSVL.

The DNA of the CDR3 is TGTGCCACCAGTGAACGGGACAGGGTCGGGACTAGCGGTAGACCCGGAACCGGGGAGCTGTTTTTT. Translating gives CATSERDRVGTSGRPGTGELFF. The V and J genes are TRBV24-1 and TRBJ2-2; 11 positions match TRBD2. V shed 4 bases, J shed 5 bases, and the junction held 23 bases outside the gene matches. The CDR3 has 22 amino acids. Germline V gene sequence: CDR1 KGHDR, CDR2 SFDVKD.

The chain links TRBV6-5 to TRBJ2-1; 7 bases are shared with TRBD2. The CDR3 runs 12 residues. J gave up 7 bases and V 6 bases, and 3 bases lay outside the gene matches. Germline lookup yields CDR1 MNHEY and CDR2 SVGAGI. CDR3 sequence: CASRGLDNEQFF. The DNA of the CDR3 is TGTGCCAGCAGAGGACTAGATAATGAGCAGTTCTTC.

The chain carries TRBV5-1 and TRBJ2-3; maybe TRBD1 (6 bases). This CDR3 contains 17 residues. The germline CDR1 and CDR2 sequences are SGHRS and YFSETQ. V was pared by 4 bases and J by 4 bases, with 22 bases between. The CDR3 here is CASSLNPGQIWADTQYF. In DNA, the CDR3 is TGCGCCAGCAGCCTTAATCCGGGACAAATTTGGGCAGATACGCAGTATTTT. Combining the CDR3 with reference TRBV5-1 and TRBJ2-3 gives the whole variable domain KAGVTQTPRYLIKTRGQQVTLSCSPISGHRSVSWYQQTPGQGLQFLFEYFSETQRNKGNFPGRFSGRQFSNSRSEMNVSTLELGDSALYLCASSLNPGQIWADTQYFGPGTRLTVL.

The V and J genes are TRBV18 and TRBJ1-1; D ambiguous. Germline CDR1 and CDR2: KGHSH and LQKENI. V was clipped by 0 bases and J by 2 bases, with 10 bases between them. CDR3 length: 15 residues. DNA for the CDR3: TGTGCCAGCTCACCACCTTTTAACAGAAACACTGAAGCTTTCTTT. It yields the protein CASSPPFNRNTEAFF. Combining the CDR3 with reference TRBV18 and TRBJ1-1 gives the whole variable domain NAGVMQNPRHLVRRRGQEARLRCSPMKGHSHVYWYRQLPEEGLKFMVYLQKENIIDESGMPKERFSAEFPKEGPSILRIQQVVRGDSAAYFCASSPPFNRNTEAFFGQGTRLTVV.